The 21 T cell receptor beta chains listed next were all sequenced from one sample in a study of circulating and synovial CD4+ cells in juvenile arthritis. Method: immunoSEQ multiplex PCR; TCRdb's copy keeps in-frame clones and lacks some. Among around 18,000 clones listed, around nine tenths were seen once. Sample: CD4+ T cells from blood. These receptors were taken from a human donor with juvenile idiopathic arthritis.

The CDR3 loop reads CSVEVAGARHEQYF. DNA for the CDR3: TGCAGCGTTGAAGTGGCGGGGGCAAGGCACGAGCAGTACTTC. The chain couples TRBV29-1 to TRBJ2-7; perhaps TRBD2 as D (7 bases). Per germline, CDR1 SQVTM and CDR2 ANQGSEA. V shed 1 base and J shed 5 bases, with 15 bases lying between them. The CDR3 runs to 14 residues.

This chain joins TRBV28 and TRBJ1-3; D unresolved. The CDR3 is made up of 14 amino acids. In germline, CDR1 is MDHEN, CDR2 SYDVKM. Deletions cut 6 bases from V and 0 bases from J, with 9 bases between. The DNA of the CDR3 is TGTGCCAGCAGACCGTCGAGCTCTGGAAACACCATATATTTT. Its protein product is CASRPSSSGNTIYF.

The V and J genes are TRBV5-1 and TRBJ2-3; 8 bases match TRBD2. CDR1 is SGHRS, CDR2 YFSETQ, per germline. The CDR3 is 16 residues long. With 4 bases clipped from V and 3 bases from J, the junction kept 10 bases outside the gene matches. CDR3 DNA: TGCGCCAGCAGCAGGTCCGGGGGGGGTGAAACAGATACGCAGTATTTT. Protein sequence: CASSRSGGGETDTQYF.

The chain recombines TRBV4-3 with TRBJ1-4; D is unclear. The germline V gene has CDR1 LGHNA and CDR2 YSLEER. This CDR3 region has 13 residues. V lost 2 bases to trimming and J lost 8 bases, with 9 bases between them. For the CDR3, the DNA is TGCGCCAGCAGCCAATGGAGAGGCGAAAAACTGTTTTTT. It is translated as CASSQWRGEKLFF.

The J gene is TRBJ2-1, the V gene TRBV9; TRBD2 agrees at 9 bases. Germline CDR1 is SGDLS and CDR2 is YYNGEE. This CDR3 spans 15 amino acids. J lost 0 bases, V lost 5 bases, and 3 bases had no gene match. DNA of the CDR3: TGTGCCAGCAGGGGTAGCGGGAGCTCCTACAATGAGCAGTTCTTC. It encodes CASRGSGSSYNEQFF.

The sample holds a few counts of this clone. The chain combines TRBV27 with TRBJ1-1; D is undetermined. The CDR3 sequence is 14 residues long. CDR1 MNHEY and CDR2 SMNVEV come from the germline V gene (reference sequence). V was pared by 5 bases and J by 5 bases, with 15 bases between. CDR3 sequence: CASSPGGRRTEAFF. CDR3 DNA sequence: TGTGCCAGCAGTCCCGGAGGGCGGAGAACTGAAGCTTTCTTT.

The rearrangement joins TRBV6-1 to TRBJ1-1; no clear D gene. This CDR3 region has 12 residues. With 1 base removed from V and 7 bases from J, the gap between germline ends came to 7 bases. Germline CDR1 and CDR2: MNHNS and SASEGT. The CDR3 here is CASSEVAVEAFF. For the CDR3, the DNA is TGTGCCAGCAGTGAAGTGGCGGTTGAAGCTTTCTTT.

Only a few counts were recorded for this clone. The chain couples TRBV19 to TRBJ1-1; 7 bases map to TRBD1. Trimming removed 3 bases from V and 5 bases from J; junction bases left unmatched: 6. The CDR3 is made up of 14 amino acids. Looked up from germline, CDR1 is LNHDA and CDR2 is SQIVND (reference sequence). The CDR3 coding sequence is TGTGCCAGTAGTATGGCAGGGGGGAAGACTGAAGCTTTCTTT. The encoded protein is CASSMAGGKTEAFF.

CDR3 DNA sequence: TGCAGCGTCGGTCCCGGGACTAGCGGATGGAATGAGCAGTTCTTC. Translation gives CSVGPGTSGWNEQFF. J is TRBJ2-1 and V is TRBV29-1, with 11 nucleotides matching TRBD2. Germline V gives CDR1 SQVTM, CDR2 ANQGSEA. V lost 6 bases to trimming and J lost 7 bases; unmatched junction nucleotides: 11. The CDR3 covers 15 residues.

The rearrangement joins TRBV7-2 to TRBJ2-1; TRBD2 matches 13 bases. V trimming: 5 bases; J trimming: 8 bases; junction bases outside the gene matches: 6. Per the germline V gene, CDR1 is SGHTA and CDR2 is FQGNSA. This CDR3 region has 15 residues. In nucleotides, the CDR3 is TGTGCCAGCAGCATCGGACTAGCGGGAGCCTATGAGCAGTTCTTC. Translating gives CASSIGLAGAYEQFF.

This chain links TRBV9 with TRBJ2-2, with 11 positions matching TRBD2. This CDR3 is built from 17 residues. Germline V gene data show CDR1 as SGDLS and CDR2 as YYNGEE. J gave up 1 base and V 3 bases, and 5 bases lay outside the gene matches. The CDR3 DNA follows: TGTGCCAGCAGCGGAGTTAGCGGGGGGGGGAACACCGGGGAGCTGTTTTTT. Amino acids: CASSGVSGGGNTGELFF.

CDR3 nucleotide sequence: TGTGCCAGCAGGGACAGGGGCAACTATGGCTACACCTTC. It specifies CASRDRGNYGYTF. V and J are TRBV25-1 and TRBJ1-2; 9 positions agree with TRBD1. Trimming cost V 6 bases and J 2 bases; bases outside gene matches: 1. CDR1 MGHDK and CDR2 SYGVNS come from the germline V gene. The CDR3 sequence is 13 residues long.

This clone came up once. The V gene is TRBV7-9, the J gene TRBJ2-5; 8 bases line up with TRBD2. Germline-derived CDR1 and CDR2 are SEHNR and FQNEAQ (reference sequence). V was clipped by 5 bases and J by 6 bases; unmatched bases: 11. The CDR3 consists of 15 residues. CDR3 nucleotides: TGTGCCAGCAGCCCGAGGGGATCTAGCGGGCAGACCCAGTACTTC. Its protein product is CASSPRGSSGQTQYF. The full variable domain, in which reference TRBV7-9 and TRBJ2-5 provide the parts outside the CDR3, is DTGVSQNPRHKITKRGQNVTFRCDPISEHNRLYWYRQTLGQGPEFLTYFQNEAQLEKSRLLSDRFSAERPKGSFSTLEIQRTEQGDSAMYLCASSPRGSSGQTQYFGPGTRLLVL.

This sequence joins TRBV29-1 and TRBJ1-1; D not certain. The length of the CDR3 is 12 residues. The ends were cut back, 6 bases at V and 0 bases at J, with 8 bases in the middle. Germline V gene lookup returns CDR1 SQVTM and CDR2 ANQGSEA. The CDR3 DNA sequence: TGCAGCGTCAGCGACGTGAACACTGAAGCTTTCTTT. It codes for CSVSDVNTEAFF.

The chain employs TRBV30 and TRBJ2-3; D might be TRBD2 (5 bases). This CDR3 has 12 amino acids. Per the germline V gene, CDR1 is GTSNPN and CDR2 is SVGIG (reference sequence). The V gene lost 3 bases and the J gene lost 6 bases, with 10 bases spanning the gap. CDR3 residues: CAWRDSGDTQYF. As DNA, the CDR3 is TGTGCCTGGAGGGACTCGGGGGATACGCAGTATTTT. Full variable domain (rest looked up from reference TRBV30 and TRBJ2-3): SQTIHQWPATLVQPVGSPLSLECTVEGTSNPNLYWYRQAAGRGLQLLFYSVGIGQISSEVPQNLSASRPQDRQFILSSKKLLLSDSGFYLCAWRDSGDTQYFGPGTRLTVL.

This clone was counted only a few times. This specimen includes other DNA sequences encoding the same CDR3. The chain has TRBV15 and TRBJ1-6; 10 bases line up with TRBD1. The CDR3 extends over 15 amino acids. V lost 3 bases to trimming and J lost 6 bases; unmatched junction nucleotides: 2. Germline-derived CDR1 and CDR2 are LNHNV and YYDKDF (reference sequence). The CDR3: CATSSRTGGNSPLHF. The DNA for the CDR3 is TGTGCCACCAGCAGTAGGACAGGGGGTAATTCACCCCTCCACTTT. The full variable domain, with the rest looked up from reference TRBV15 and TRBJ1-6, is DAMVIQNPRYQVTQFGKPVTLSCSQTLNHNVMYWYQQKSSQAPKLLFHYYDKDFNNEADTPDNFQSRRPNTSFCFLDIRSPGLGDTAMYLCATSSRTGGNSPLHFGNGTRLTVT.

The chain couples TRBV7-2 to TRBJ1-1; possibly TRBD1 for D (5 bases). The CDR3 has 14 residues. Germline V gene lookup returns CDR1 SGHTA and CDR2 FQGNSA. V shed 5 bases and J shed 5 bases, with 15 bases lying between them. In DNA form, the CDR3 reads TGTGCCAGCAGCGCCTCGGGGGGGGTTACTGAAGCTTTCTTT. Protein: CASSASGGVTEAFF.

The chain employs TRBV6-5 and TRBJ1-2; 8 bases line up with TRBD1. This CDR3 spans 12 amino acids. The germline V gene encodes CDR1 MNHEY and CDR2 SVGAGI. Unmatched junction bases numbered 3, after V lost 5 bases and J lost 7 bases. CDR3 amino acids: CASSGQGSGYTF. As DNA, the CDR3 is TGTGCCAGCAGTGGACAGGGAAGTGGCTACACCTTC.

The chain couples TRBV10-3 to TRBJ1-4; no firm D call. V lost 7 bases and J lost 0, with 9 bases in between. CDR3 size: 14 residues. The V gene's germline CDR1 is ENHRY and CDR2 SYGVKD. This CDR3 reads CAIKAQATNEKLFF. The DNA for the CDR3 is TGTGCCATCAAGGCCCAGGCAACTAATGAAAAACTGTTTTTT.

The rearrangement links TRBV9 to TRBJ2-5, with D perhaps TRBD1 (5 bases). The J call is in doubt because the DNA end fits TRBJ2-7 better. Looked up from germline, CDR1 is SGDLS and CDR2 is YYNGEE. CDR3 length equals 13 residues. The CDR3: CASSGGVRDEQYF. The CDR3 DNA sequence: TGTGCCAGCAGCGGGGGCGTTCGTGACGAGCAGTACTTC.

This clone came up once. The chain couples TRBV27 to TRBJ2-2; a possible D gene is TRBD2 (5 bases). This CDR3 spans 14 amino acids. CDR1 and CDR2 from the germline V gene are MNHEY and SMNVEV (reference sequence). Trimming shortened V by 3 bases and J by 2 bases, and 7 bases separated the two germline ends. CDR3 loop: CASSFSGNTGELFF. CDR3 coding DNA: TGTGCCAGCAGTTTTTCGGGAAACACCGGGGAGCTGTTTTTT.